The next 5 T cell receptor beta chains were all read from a single sample in a study of PD-L1 blockade in urothelial cancer. Only in-frame clones appear in the TCRdb table, and some are missing; sequencing was by immunoSEQ multiplex PCR. The data contain around 79,000 clones, roughly 80% of them singletons. Time point noted: pretreatment peripheral blood. The material sequenced was PBMCs, taken around atezolizumab (anti-PD-L1) treatment. The receptor set was obtained from a man aged 40-49 years with urothelial cancer.

The chain recombines TRBV19 with TRBJ1-1; D perhaps matches TRBD1 (6 bases). The CDR3 totals 14 residues. CDR1 is LNHDA, CDR2 SQIVND, per germline (reference sequence). The V end lost 6 bases, the J end lost 2 bases, and 13 bases lay between the germline ends. The CDR3 loop is CASRSGGANTEAFF. The CDR3, as DNA: TGTGCCAGTAGGTCGGGGGGGGCCAACACTGAAGCTTTCTTT.

J is TRBJ1-1 and V is TRBV5-1; D possibly corresponds to TRBD1 (5 bases). The CDR3 totals 16 residues. CDR1 and CDR2 from the germline V gene are SGHRS and YFSETQ. The V gene lost 3 bases and the J gene lost 4 bases, with 19 bases spanning the gap. CDR3 protein: CASSSIARGGSTEAFF. The CDR3 DNA reads TGCGCCAGCAGCTCCATCGCTAGGGGAGGTAGCACTGAAGCTTTCTTT.

This chain links TRBV4-2 with TRBJ2-2, with 9 bases fitting TRBD2. Unmatched junction bases numbered 11, after V lost 3 bases and J lost 6 bases. Germline lookup yields CDR1 LGHNA and CDR2 YNFKEQ. CDR3 size: 17 residues. The CDR3 DNA is TGTGCCAGCAGCCAGGGAGGGCGGGAGGGATTTGCCGGGGAGCTGTTTTTT. Residues: CASSQGGREGFAGELFF.

The rearrangement uses TRBV19 and TRBJ1-5; TRBD1 is a possible D gene (6 bases). CDR1 is LNHDA and CDR2 is SQIVND in the germline V gene (reference sequence). The CDR3 is 16 amino acids. The V gene lost 7 bases and the J gene lost 4 bases, with 20 bases spanning the gap. Here the CDR3 reads CASKVGRTVLNQPQHF. CDR3 DNA: TGTGCCAGTAAGGTGGGACGGACAGTTCTTAATCAGCCCCAGCATTTT.

The chain recombines TRBV30 with TRBJ2-3; 8 bases are a match to TRBD2. The V gene's germline CDR1 is GTSNPN and CDR2 SVGIG (reference sequence). Trimming at V came to 4 bases and at J to 3 bases, leaving 6 bases not matched to a gene. The CDR3 spans 14 residues. CDR3 in DNA: TGTGCCTGGAATCTAGCGGGTGCTACAGATACGCAGTATTTT. This translates into CAWNLAGATDTQYF.